Listed here is a single T cell receptor beta chain. Its antigen is unidentified. Libraries were prepared by immunoSEQ multiplex PCR; TCRdb keeps only in-frame clonotypes and omits some of them. The sample carries roughly 400,000 clones, roughly 87% recorded once. The sample belongs to a study of Ad26.COV2.S vaccination and SARS-CoV-2 variants. In the study overall: Intramuscular Ad26.COV2.S at 5x10^10 or 1x10^11 viral particles. Study-wide points: Measures of TCR breadth and depth may have fallen short of total T cell responses.

Germline lookup yields CDR1 KGHSH and CDR2 LQKENI. Germline trimming cut 2 bases from V and 5 bases from J; bases unmatched to any gene: 3. The CDR3 has 13 amino acids. The treatment denotes: some 20 received Ad26.COV2.S at low or high dose, single or two shots; 5 received placebo; per-sample allocation not given. Specimen acquisition occurred on day 63 following the initial vaccine or placebo injection. Its platform was an Ad26 vector, and its expressed antigen was Wuhan-strain SARS-CoV-2 spike. The specimen was peripheral blood, collected in a trial of Ad26.COV2.S vaccine versus placebo. The TCR originated in a person between 18 and 59 years old who received the Ad26.COV2.S COVID-19 vaccine or a placebo. This chain links TRBV18 with TRBJ2-7; 7 positions match TRBD1. This CDR3 is CASSPEGGHEQYF. Here the CDR3 DNA reads TGTGCCAGCTCACCAGAAGGGGGCCACGAGCAGTACTTC.